The rows below give T cell receptor beta chains drawn from one sample of a study of OX40 agonist ivuxolimab in advanced cancers. Clones were sequenced by immunoSEQ multiplex PCR, and TCRdb holds only the in-frame ones, with some missing. The data show 25,000 to 40,000 clones, over 75% seen once. Material: CD4+ or CD8+ T cells sorted from blood, obtained in a trial of the OX40 agonist ivuxolimab. The receptor set was obtained from an adult with an advanced solid tumor such as melanoma, head and neck, liver or kidney cancer. Both conserved end residues are part of each CDR3. D genes are given only for firm matches. Where a row states a size, it is once, few, many or the class of an expanded clone; other rows omit it.

NA	TRBD2	TRBJ2-2	TRBV29-1	TGCAGCGTTGTCGCTAGCGGGAGGGGTCACGCGTCCGGGGAGCTGTTTTTT	CSVVASGRGHASGELFF
NA	NA	TRBJ2-5	TRBV28	TGTGCCAGCAGTTTTCAGGGAGTTGAGACCCAGTACTTC	CASSFQGVETQYF
NA	TRBD1	TRBJ2-7	TRBV11-2	TGTGCCAGCAGCATCACCCGGGACAGGGGCCACGAGCAGTACTTC	CASSITRDRGHEQYF
NA	TRBD2	TRBJ2-3	TRBV23-1	TGCGCCAGCAGTCAATCGACAGCGGGAGCAGATACGCAGTATTTT	CASSQSTAGADTQYF
NA	TRBD2	TRBJ2-7	TRBV5-1	TGCGCCAGCAGCTCGGGACTAGCGGGAGTATACGAGCAGTACTTC	CASSSGLAGVYEQYF
NA	TRBD2	TRBJ2-3	TRBV5-1	TGCGCCAGCAATCCGGGACTACCTCCTCATACGCAGTATTTT	CASNPGLPPHTQYF
NA	NA	TRBJ2-7	TRBV19	TGTGCCAGTAGTTCCCAAGACTACGAGCAGTACTTC	CASSSQDYEQYF
NA	TRBD2	TRBJ2-1	TRBV7-2	TGTGCCAGCAGCGTTGGACTAGCGGGCGGCCAAATCGATGAGCAGTTCTTC	CASSVGLAGGQIDEQFF
NA	NA	TRBJ1-2	TRBV6-1	TGTGCCAGCAGTGAGCCAGGGTGGTATGGCTACACCTTC	CASSEPGWYGYTF
NA	TRBD2	TRBJ2-7	TRBV15	TGTGCCACCAGCATTTCCACTAGCGGGAGTTACGAGCAGTACTTC	CATSISTSGSYEQYF
NA	TRBD1	TRBJ1-2	TRBV6-1	TGTGCCAGCAGTGAACGGACAGGGCCTAACTATGGCTACACCTTC	CASSERTGPNYGYTF
NA	TRBD1	TRBJ2-7	TRBV19	TGTGCCAGTAGTAGGGACAGTACCTACGAGCAGTACTTC	CASSRDSTYEQYF
few	NA	TRBJ2-7	TRBV14	TGTGCCAGCAGCCGTGGGGGTTGGAGCTACGAGCAGTACTTC	CASSRGGWSYEQYF
NA	NA	TRBJ1-5	TRBV28	TGTGCCAGCAGTTCATATGACCGGTTCAATCAGCCCCAGCATTTT	CASSSYDRFNQPQHF
NA	NA	TRBJ2-1	TRBV2	TGTGCCAGCAGTGAGTGGCGGGAATCCTACAATGAGCAGTTCTTC	CASSEWRESYNEQFF
few	TRBD1	TRBJ2-1	TRBV7-7	TGTGCTAGCAGTCAGACAGGGTCTACTGAGCAGTTCTTC	CASSQTGSTEQFF
NA	NA	TRBJ1-3	TRBV7-9	TGTGCCAGCAGCTTATCGACGGTGATCTCTGGAAACACCATATATTTT	CASSLSTVISGNTIYF
NA	NA	TRBJ2-2	TRBV11-3	TGTGCCAGCAGCTTAGTGTCGGGGGTCGGGGAGCTGTTTTTT	CASSLVSGVGELFF
once	NA	TRBJ2-7	TRBV10-2	TGCGCCAGCAGGGAACCGTCCTACGAGCAGTACTTC	CASREPSYEQYF
NA	NA	TRBJ1-6	TRBV28	TGTGCCAGCAGTTTAACCCAGGGTGGAAATTCACCCCTCCACTTT	CASSLTQGGNSPLHF
few	NA	TRBJ1-2	TRBV2	TGTGCCAGCAGGGAAGGCAAGCCTTATGGCTACACCTTC	CASREGKPYGYTF
NA	NA	TRBJ1-1	TRBV7-2	TGTGCCAGCAGCACCCGGGCCGGACGGTCTGAAGCTTTCTTT	CASSTRAGRSEAFF
NA	TRBD2	TRBJ2-3	TRBV5-3	TGTGCCAGAAGCTTCGGACTAGCGACATACACAGATACGCAGTATTTT	CARSFGLATYTDTQYF
NA	TRBD2	TRBJ2-1	TRBV19	TGTGCCAGTAGTCCGCGGGGGGGACTAGCGGACAATGAGCAGTTCTTC	CASSPRGGLADNEQFF
NA	TRBD1	TRBJ1-2	TRBV28	TGTGCCAGCAGTTTTTCAGACAGGGTCTATGGCTACACCTTC	CASSFSDRVYGYTF
few	NA	TRBJ2-7	TRBV11-2	TGTGCCAGCAGCTTAGAAGAGTACGCAGAGCAGTACTTC	CASSLEEYAEQYF
NA	NA	TRBJ2-3	TRBV29-1	TGCAGCGTTGAAGGTTCAACTTCTAGCACAGATACGCAGTATTTT	CSVEGSTSSTDTQYF
NA	NA	TRBJ1-5	TRBV21-1	TGTGCCAGCAGCAACCTTGAACAGCAACGGAGGGATCAGCCCCAGCATTTT	CASSNLEQQRRDQPQHF
NA	TRBD2	TRBJ2-6	TRBV28	TGTGCCAGCAGTTTGACTAGCGGGCTTTTCTCTGGGGCCAACGTCCTGACTTTC	CASSLTSGLFSGANVLTF
NA	TRBD1	TRBJ1-2	TRBV19	TGTGCCAGTAGTATTGGGGACAGGTCCAGCTCTGGCTACACCTTC	CASSIGDRSSSGYTF
NA	NA	TRBJ2-3	TRBV5-1	TGCGCCAGCAGCTTGGCCGGTGTGGGATACACAGATACGCAGTATTTT	CASSLAGVGYTDTQYF
NA	NA	TRBJ1-2	TRBV5-8	TGTGCCAGCAGCTTGTTGTTAGGGCGCCATGGCTACACCTTC	CASSLLLGRHGYTF
NA	NA	TRBJ1-1	TRBV6-6	TGTGCCAGCAGTTACCGGAGTGGGGATGGGGCTTTCTTT	CASSYRSGDGAFF
once	TRBD1	TRBJ2-6	TRBV2	TGTGCCAGCAGGGGGGACAGTGGATTCTCTGGGGCCAACGTCCTGACTTTC	CASRGDSGFSGANVLTF
NA	NA	TRBJ2-1	TRBV11-3	TGTGCCAGCAGCTTAATGCGGGGGCAGGGCATAATCAATGAGCAGTTCTTC	CASSLMRGQGIINEQFF
NA	TRBD1	TRBJ2-6	TRBV4-1	TGCGCCAGCAGCCATTTGGACAGGGGCAGCTCTGGGGCCAACGTCCTGACTTTC	CASSHLDRGSSGANVLTF
NA	NA	TRBJ1-5	TRBV5-6	TGTGCCAGCAGCTTGGGCCTGACAGCCGGAAGTCAGCCCCAGCATTTT	CASSLGLTAGSQPQHF
NA	NA	TRBJ2-6	TRBV27	TGTGCCAGCAGTTTCAGTTCATCTGGGGCCAACGTCCTGACTTTC	CASSFSSSGANVLTF
NA	NA	TRBJ2-1	TRBV5-1	TGCGCCAGCAGCTTGAATTCCCTAGGAAATGAGCAGTTCTTC	CASSLNSLGNEQFF